This is a list of T cell receptor beta chains from one sample in a study of blood T cell repertoires in COVID-19. Profiling relied on immunoSEQ multiplex PCR, and the TCRdb table lists in-frame clones only, not all of them. The data contain approximately 79,000 clones, around 89% of them singletons. Material for sequencing was peripheral blood. The receptor source for this set is a man in his sixties with acute or convalescent COVID-19. The CDR3 runs from the conserved cysteine through the conserved F or W. Fields, in order: D gene, J gene, V gene, clone size, CDR3 DNA, CDR3 protein. The D gene is left open where the match is weak. Clone size is stated in some rows and not others, as once, few, many or a class when expanded.

D gene: .; J gene: TRBJ2-2; V gene: TRBV3-1/TRBV3-2; clone size: .; CDR3 DNA: TGTGCCAGCAGCCAAGGGGGACAAAACACCGGGGAGCTGTTTTTT; CDR3 protein: CASSQGGQNTGELFF
D gene: .; J gene: TRBJ2-5; V gene: TRBV4-2; clone size: .; CDR3 DNA: TGTGCCAGCAGCCAAGCAATAAATGGCGAGACCCAGTACTTC; CDR3 protein: CASSQAINGETQYF
D gene: TRBD1; J gene: TRBJ2-7; V gene: TRBV7-9; clone size: .; CDR3 DNA: TGTGCCAGCAGCGGGACAGGGGGCGTCCACGAGCAGTACTTC; CDR3 protein: CASSGTGGVHEQYF
D gene: .; J gene: TRBJ2-2; V gene: TRBV7-7; clone size: .; CDR3 DNA: TGTGCCAGCAGCTTTCAACGGTCCAATGTCGGGGAGCTGTTTTTT; CDR3 protein: CASSFQRSNVGELFF
D gene: TRBD2; J gene: TRBJ2-3; V gene: TRBV5-6; clone size: .; CDR3 DNA: TGTGCCAGCAGCTTGGGACTAGCGGGACGGGGTACGCAGTATTTT; CDR3 protein: CASSLGLAGRGTQYF
D gene: TRBD1; J gene: TRBJ1-6; V gene: TRBV25-1; clone size: .; CDR3 DNA: TGTGCCAGCAGTGAATTTTCTGGGACAGCTAATTCACCCCTCCACTTT; CDR3 protein: CASSEFSGTANSPLHF
D gene: TRBD1; J gene: TRBJ2-2; V gene: TRBV4-1; clone size: few; CDR3 DNA: TGCGCCAGCAGCCAAGAACCAGGGGGCTTCTCCGGGGAGCTGTTTTTT; CDR3 protein: CASSQEPGGFSGELFF
D gene: TRBD2; J gene: TRBJ2-3; V gene: TRBV5-4; clone size: .; CDR3 DNA: TGTGCCAGCAGCTTGTTCGGCCTCCGGACTCAGGGAGGGACAGATACGCAGTATTTT; CDR3 protein: CASSLFGLRTQGGTDTQYF
D gene: TRBD1; J gene: TRBJ1-4; V gene: TRBV5-1; clone size: .; CDR3 DNA: TGCGCCAGCAGCCCAAGTAACAGGGGGCGAGATGAAAAACTGTTTTTT; CDR3 protein: CASSPSNRGRDEKLFF
D gene: TRBD2; J gene: TRBJ2-3; V gene: TRBV6-6; clone size: .; CDR3 DNA: TGTGCCAGCAGCCGCACTAGTCCCGGGACTAGCGGGGGGGCGTGGACAGATACGCAGTATTTT; CDR3 protein: CASSRTSPGTSGGAWTDTQYF
D gene: TRBD2; J gene: TRBJ2-2; V gene: TRBV6-1; clone size: .; CDR3 DNA: TGTGCCAGCAGTGATCTGGGCGGGGGGGCAGGCGGGGAGCTGTTTTTT; CDR3 protein: CASSDLGGGAGGELFF
D gene: .; J gene: TRBJ1-5; V gene: TRBV3-1/TRBV3-2; clone size: .; CDR3 DNA: TGTGCCAGCAGCCAAAAACTCGGGAATCAGCCCCAGCATTTT; CDR3 protein: CASSQKLGNQPQHF
D gene: TRBD1; J gene: TRBJ1-2; V gene: TRBV6-6; clone size: few; CDR3 DNA: TGTGCCAGCAGTTACTTAGGACAGGGGGAGAGCTATGGCTACACCTTC; CDR3 protein: CASSYLGQGESYGYTF
D gene: .; J gene: TRBJ2-5; V gene: TRBV27; clone size: .; CDR3 DNA: TGTGCCAGCAGTTTATCGGCTCCGGGACTCACGGGAGAGACCCAGTACTTC; CDR3 protein: CASSLSAPGLTGETQYF
D gene: .; J gene: TRBJ1-5; V gene: TRBV5-6; clone size: .; CDR3 DNA: TGTGCCAGCAGCTTGTCCGGGGTCCCGGAGCCCCAGCATTTT; CDR3 protein: CASSLSGVPEPQHF
D gene: .; J gene: TRBJ1-3; V gene: TRBV30; clone size: .; CDR3 DNA: TGTGCCTGGTCAGGGCCCGGAAACACCATATATTTT; CDR3 protein: CAWSGPGNTIYF
D gene: .; J gene: TRBJ2-1; V gene: TRBV5-1; clone size: .; CDR3 DNA: TGCGCCAGCAGCCCGTTCTCTGACAATGAGCAGTTCTTC; CDR3 protein: CASSPFSDNEQFF
D gene: .; J gene: TRBJ2-3; V gene: TRBV11-2; clone size: .; CDR3 DNA: TGTGCCAGCAGCCGACTTGATACGCAGTATTTT; CDR3 protein: CASSRLDTQYF
D gene: .; J gene: TRBJ2-7; V gene: TRBV6-1; clone size: .; CDR3 DNA: TGTGCCAGCAGTGAGACCGGGGTCTCCTACGAGCAGTACTTC; CDR3 protein: CASSETGVSYEQYF
D gene: .; J gene: TRBJ2-3; V gene: TRBV24-1; clone size: .; CDR3 DNA: TGTGCCACCAGGGGAGCAGATACGCAGTATTTT; CDR3 protein: CATRGADTQYF
D gene: .; J gene: TRBJ1-5; V gene: TRBV7-2; clone size: .; CDR3 DNA: TGTGCCAGCAGCTTAGAGGGGTTCAATCAGCCCCAGCATTTT; CDR3 protein: CASSLEGFNQPQHF
D gene: .; J gene: TRBJ1-2; V gene: TRBV2; clone size: .; CDR3 DNA: TGTGCCAGCACTACAGGGAACAACTATGGCTACACCTTC; CDR3 protein: CASTTGNNYGYTF
D gene: .; J gene: TRBJ2-7; V gene: TRBV28; clone size: .; CDR3 DNA: TGTGCCAGCAGTTTATTGTCGGCAGGGGGGTTCAACGAGCAGTACTTC; CDR3 protein: CASSLLSAGGFNEQYF
D gene: .; J gene: TRBJ2-5; V gene: TRBV28; clone size: .; CDR3 DNA: TGTGCCAGCAAGGAGACAGAAGAGACCCAGTACTTC; CDR3 protein: CASKETEETQYF
D gene: TRBD1; J gene: TRBJ1-3; V gene: TRBV3-1/TRBV3-2; clone size: .; CDR3 DNA: TGTGCCAGCAGCCAAGTAGGTGGGACAGGGTCCCCCCTATATTTT; CDR3 protein: CASSQVGGTGSPLYF
D gene: TRBD1; J gene: TRBJ2-1; V gene: TRBV19; clone size: .; CDR3 DNA: TGTGCCAGTAGTATATTTGGGCAGGGGGCAGGTGAGCAGTTCTTC; CDR3 protein: CASSIFGQGAGEQFF
D gene: TRBD2; J gene: TRBJ2-3; V gene: TRBV30; clone size: .; CDR3 DNA: TGTGCCTGGAGTGTAGCGGGGGGGCCAGATACGCAGTATTTT; CDR3 protein: CAWSVAGGPDTQYF
D gene: TRBD1; J gene: TRBJ1-3; V gene: TRBV2; clone size: .; CDR3 DNA: TGTGCCAGCCAGGGACAGGGGGTTTTCAGGCCTGGAAACACCATATATTTT; CDR3 protein: CASQGQGVFRPGNTIYF
D gene: TRBD1; J gene: TRBJ1-1; V gene: TRBV19; clone size: once; CDR3 DNA: TGTGCCAGTAGGCCACCGGGACAGGGGGGTTTCACTGAAGCTTTCTTT; CDR3 protein: CASRPPGQGGFTEAFF
D gene: TRBD1; J gene: TRBJ1-2; V gene: TRBV7-9; clone size: once; CDR3 DNA: TGTGCCAGCAGCCTCCGACAGGGCCTACACTATGGCTACACCTTC; CDR3 protein: CASSLRQGLHYGYTF
D gene: TRBD2; J gene: TRBJ2-1; V gene: TRBV5-6; clone size: .; CDR3 DNA: TGTGCCAGCAACGAGCGGGGGAAAGGTTACAATGAGCAGTTCTTC; CDR3 protein: CASNERGKGYNEQFF
D gene: TRBD1; J gene: TRBJ2-1; V gene: TRBV2; clone size: .; CDR3 DNA: TGTGCCAGCACTGGGACAGGTTTTACCTACAATGAGCAGTTCTTC; CDR3 protein: CASTGTGFTYNEQFF
D gene: TRBD2; J gene: TRBJ2-3; V gene: TRBV5-4; clone size: .; CDR3 DNA: TGTGCCAGCAGACGGACTAGCGGGGGGCACACAGATACGCAGTATTTT; CDR3 protein: CASRRTSGGHTDTQYF
D gene: .; J gene: TRBJ1-1; V gene: TRBV27; clone size: .; CDR3 DNA: TGTGCCAGCAGTCCTACAGAGACACATATGAACACTGAAGCTTTCTTT; CDR3 protein: CASSPTETHMNTEAFF
D gene: .; J gene: TRBJ1-3; V gene: TRBV19; clone size: .; CDR3 DNA: TGTGCCAGTAGCGGACATGGCGCTGGAAACACCATATATTTT; CDR3 protein: CASSGHGAGNTIYF
D gene: TRBD1; J gene: TRBJ2-3; V gene: TRBV5-1; clone size: .; CDR3 DNA: TGCGCCAGCAGCTTGGACAGGGGAGACACAGATACGCAGTATTTT; CDR3 protein: CASSLDRGDTDTQYF
D gene: .; J gene: TRBJ2-7; V gene: TRBV12-3/TRBV12-4; clone size: .; CDR3 DNA: TGTGCCAGCTCCCCCCTAGCTATCGGCGAGCAGTACTTC; CDR3 protein: CASSPLAIGEQYF
D gene: TRBD1; J gene: TRBJ1-2; V gene: TRBV30; clone size: .; CDR3 DNA: TGTGCCTGGAAGGGGGCAGGTGGCTACACCTTC; CDR3 protein: CAWKGAGGYTF
D gene: TRBD2; J gene: TRBJ2-5; V gene: TRBV27; clone size: .; CDR3 DNA: TGTGCCACGAGCGGGGGGGGAAGACGGGAAGAGACCCAGTACTTC; CDR3 protein: CATSGGGRREETQYF
D gene: .; J gene: TRBJ2-3; V gene: TRBV6-4; clone size: few; CDR3 DNA: TGTGCCAGCAGTGCCGGACAGGGAGGGGCAGATACGCAGTATTTT; CDR3 protein: CASSAGQGGADTQYF